These 10 T cell receptor beta chains were sequenced from one sample in a study of control samples from healthy donors and cancer patients. Assay used: immunoSEQ multiplex PCR; TCRdb lists only in-frame clones, some missing. The sample yields 150,000 to 200,000 clones, around 90% seen once. The specimen was blood. The receptors were gathered from a man in his late teens or twenties in good health.

V is TRBV7-9 and J is TRBJ2-7; 11 positions agree with TRBD2. Looked up from germline, CDR1 is SEHNR and CDR2 is FQNEAQ (reference sequence). The CDR3 extends over 16 amino acids. With 5 bases clipped from V and 3 bases from J, the junction kept 9 bases outside the gene matches. For the CDR3, the DNA is TGTGCCAGCAGCCAGGGACTAGCGGCCCACTACTACGAGCAGTACTTC. Translated, it gives CASSQGLAAHYYEQYF.

The J gene is TRBJ1-1, the V gene TRBV21-1. TRBV21-1 is a recognized pseudogene. The CDR3 has 13 amino acids. The CDR3 is CASSSEKNTEAFF. The CDR3 DNA reads as TGTGCCAGCAGCAGCGAGAAGAACACTGAAGCTTTCTTT.

V and J are TRBV9 and TRBJ2-7; 9 positions agree with TRBD1. Looked up from germline, CDR1 is SGDLS and CDR2 is YYNGEE. The CDR3 extends over 16 amino acids. The junction had 8 bases not matched to a gene; V was cut back by 3 bases and J by 1 base. CDR3 DNA sequence: TGTGCCAGCAGCGCACTCAAGGGACAGGGTTCCTACGAGCAGTACTTC. Translation gives CASSALKGQGSYEQYF.

CDR3 amino acids: CASSYSKVRAVAKNIQYF. The CDR3 region has the DNA TGTGCCAGCAGTTACTCGAAGGTTAGGGCAGTAGCCAAAAACATTCAGTACTTC. This chain uses TRBV6-2 or TRBV6-3 with TRBJ2-4; D remains unclear. This CDR3 is 18 amino acids long. Trimming took 0 bases from V and 0 from J, leaving 15 bases between them. Germline values: CDR1 MNHEY, CDR2 SVGEGT.

The rearrangement links TRBV6-2 or TRBV6-3 to TRBJ2-7; D call uncertain. Germline CDR1 MNHEY, CDR2 SVGEGT. Trimming cost V 2 bases and J 7 bases, with 9 bases left between them. The CDR3 length is 12 residues. CDR3 region: CASSYPQWEQYF. The CDR3 DNA sequence: TGTGCCAGCAGTTACCCTCAGTGGGAGCAGTACTTC.

The CDR3 sequence is CATGGGQGTNYGYTF. The CDR3 nucleotides are TGTGCCACCGGAGGCGGACAGGGAACCAACTATGGCTACACCTTC. The chain joins TRBV15 to TRBJ1-2; 8 bases match TRBD1. J gave up 2 bases and V 8 bases, and 10 bases lay outside the gene matches. The CDR3 covers 15 residues. Germline V gives CDR1 LNHNV, CDR2 YYDKDF (reference sequence).

This sequence joins TRBV28 and TRBJ1-5; 10 nucleotides match TRBD1. The J segment lost 0 bases and the V segment lost 5 bases, leaving 13 bases of the junction unmatched. The germline V gene has CDR1 MDHEN and CDR2 SYDVKM. This CDR3 comprises 19 residues. As DNA, the CDR3 is TGTGCCAGCAGTATTTACCGGGACAGGGGACCAAATAGCAATCAGCCCCAGCATTTT. It encodes CASSIYRDRGPNSNQPQHF.

The genes are TRBV19 and TRBJ1-1; TRBD1 aligns across 9 bases. CDR1 is LNHDA and CDR2 is SQIVND in the germline V gene (reference sequence). Trimming took 5 bases from V and 0 from J; bases not matched to a gene: 4. The CDR3 spans 15 residues. Here the CDR3 DNA reads TGTGCCAGTAGTTCGCACAGGGGGCTGAACACTGAAGCTTTCTTT. Residues: CASSSHRGLNTEAFF.

CDR3 bases: TGTGCCAGCAGCCGCTTTACCGTGGGGTACCGAAACTACAATGAGCAGTTCTTC. The encoded protein is CASSRFTVGYRNYNEQFF. The rearrangement uses TRBV7-8 and TRBJ2-1; D unclear. The CDR3 contains 18 residues. V was cut by 5 bases and J by 3 bases, with 23 bases left in between. In germline, CDR1 is SGHVS, CDR2 FQNEAQ.

A single count supports this clone. This sequence joins TRBV27 and TRBJ2-1, with 7 bases fitting TRBD1. Trimming took 6 bases from V and 9 from J; bases not matched to a gene: 14. The CDR3 is 15 amino acids. CDR1 is MNHEY, CDR2 SMNVEV, per germline (reference sequence). In DNA, the CDR3 is TGTGCCAGCAGAACGGTGACAGGGAAATGGGGTGAGCAGTTCTTC. Translated: CASRTVTGKWGEQFF.